Listed here are 26 T cell receptor beta chains from one sample, sequenced in a study of T cells in Graves' hyperthyroidism and ophthalmopathy. The investigators amplified TCR beta CDR3 regions from RNA transcripts. Primed by the HTBI set, a first-round RT-PCR was run on the TCR CDR3. TCRdb passed the multiplex PCR reads through MiXCR, listing each CDR3 protein once. The sample includes 270,000 or so distinct CDR3 sequences, 20% to 25% seen only once; the top ten take more than 25%. Sequencing was carried out using blood. These receptors were obtained from a man between 35 and 55 years old with Graves' hyperthyroidism that later progressed to Graves' ophthalmopathy.

The chain couples TRBV7-8 to TRBJ1-5; D is ambiguous. V was pared by 1 base and J by 8 bases, with 6 bases between. CDR3 size: 12 residues. CDR1 SGHVS and CDR2 FQNEAQ come from the germline V gene. CDR3 DNA sequence: TGTGCCAGCAGCTTAGGGCAGAAGCCCCAGCATTTT. Translation gives CASSLGQKPQHF.

The gene calls are TRBV20-1 and TRBJ2-5; 12 bases line up with TRBD1. The CDR3 runs to 14 residues. CDR1 DFQATT and CDR2 SNEGSKA come from the germline V gene (reference sequence). After removal of 5 bases from V and 5 bases from J, the junction contained 6 bases not matched to a gene. CDR3 in DNA: TGCAGTGCTCCCGGGACAGGGGGCGTGGAGACCCAGTACTTC. This sequence encodes CSAPGTGGVETQYF.

This clonotype was found many times. The rearrangement uses TRBV6-1 and TRBJ1-4, with 9 bases lining up with TRBD1. Per germline, CDR1 MNHNS and CDR2 SASEGT. CDR3 size: 14 residues. The V gene end was trimmed by 8 bases and the J gene end by 6 bases; junction bases not matched to a gene: 7. CDR3 nucleotides: TGTGCCAGCGGGTCCTGGGACAGGGATGAAAAACTGTTTTTT. Its protein is CASGSWDRDEKLFF.

This clonotype occurred a few times. J is TRBJ2-4 and V is TRBV12-3 or TRBV12-4, with a tentative D call TRBD1 (6 bases). This CDR3 region has 16 residues. Trimming took off 3 bases at V and 1 base at J, with 13 bases between the two ends. CDR3 in DNA: TGTGCCAGCAGTTTCGGCGGCACAGGGGCCAAAAACATTCAGTACTTC. Translated, it gives CASSFGGTGAKNIQYF.

This clonotype was counted ten times or more. The V gene is TRBV6-1, the J gene TRBJ2-5; D is undetermined. With 4 bases removed from V and 5 bases from J, the gap between germline ends came to 11 bases. Germline V gene lookup returns CDR1 MNHNS and CDR2 SASEGT. The CDR3 consists of 13 residues. The CDR3 region has the DNA TGTGCCAGCAGTGTGCTCTCACGGGAGACCCAGTACTTC. It encodes CASSVLSRETQYF.

The chain is built from TRBV28 and TRBJ2-2; 8 bases line up with TRBD1. The CDR3 is 17 residues long. The V and J ends lost 6 bases and 0 bases, in that order; junction bases with no gene match: 9. CDR1 MDHEN and CDR2 SYDVKM come from the germline V gene. The CDR3 DNA follows: TGTGCCAGCAGCTCGGACAGGGCCGAATCGAACACCGGGGAGCTGTTTTTT. Protein product: CASSSDRAESNTGELFF.

This clonotype was counted ten times or more. The J gene is TRBJ1-2, the V gene TRBV20-1; 8 bases align to TRBD1. V was clipped by 0 bases and J by 8 bases; unmatched bases: 17. CDR3 length: 17 residues. The V gene's germline CDR1 is DFQATT and CDR2 SNEGSKA (reference sequence). CDR3: CSARDRQGKGVWVGYTF. CDR3 DNA sequence: TGCAGTGCTAGAGATAGACAGGGGAAGGGGGTGTGGGTCGGCTACACCTTC.

This clonotype has more than one count but fewer than ten. The chain combines TRBV6-5 with TRBJ2-1; D remains ambiguous. The germline V gene encodes CDR1 MNHEY and CDR2 SVGAGI. The CDR3 is 15 amino acids. Trimming cost V 0 bases and J 9 bases, with 15 bases left between them. CDR3 amino acids: CASSYSDGGSVEQFF. The CDR3 DNA follows: TGTGCCAGCAGTTACTCCGACGGCGGATCGGTTGAGCAGTTCTTC.

This chain uses TRBV6-5 with TRBJ2-7; 14 bases are shared with TRBD2. The CDR3 runs 16 residues. V was clipped by 3 bases and J by 7 bases; unmatched bases: 8. Germline loops: CDR1 MNHEY, CDR2 SVGAGI. CDR3 loop: CASSYRGTSGRGEQYF. CDR3 bases: TGTGCCAGCAGTTATAGAGGGACTAGCGGGAGAGGTGAGCAGTACTTC.

This clonotype came up many times. The rearrangement joins TRBV19 to TRBJ2-6, with no clear D. With 3 bases removed from V and 5 bases from J, the gap between germline ends came to 11 bases. There are 15 residues in the CDR3. CDR1 and CDR2 (germline): LNHDA, SQIVND (reference sequence). The CDR3 DNA is TGTGCCAGTAGTATCGAACGGATTAGGGCCAACGTCCTGACTTTC. Its protein product is CASSIERIRANVLTF.

This clonotype appeared many times. The chain uses TRBV20-1 and TRBJ2-2, with D possibly TRBD1 on 7 matching bases. This CDR3 spans 15 amino acids. Trimming left V 5 bases short and J 4 bases short, with 17 bases between. Germline V gene data show CDR1 as DFQATT and CDR2 as SNEGSKA (reference sequence). In nucleotides, the CDR3 is TGCAGTGCTCCTGGACAGGCGGAGGGCACCGGGGAGCTGTTTTTT. It yields the protein CSAPGQAEGTGELFF.

At least ten counts were recorded for this clonotype. The junction and the germline gene differ at one end; a read error may be behind it. The gene calls are TRBV6-5 and TRBJ2-2, with D perhaps matching TRBD2 (5 bases). Germline assignment: CDR1 MNHEY and CDR2 SVGAGI. This CDR3 comprises 11 residues. The CDR3 bases are TGTGCCAGCAGGGCGTCCGGGGAGCCGTTTTTT. Translating it yields CASRASGEPFF.

This clonotype was detected many times. The chain uses TRBV19 and TRBJ2-7; 7 bases are a match to TRBD2. The germline CDR1 and CDR2 sequences are LNHDA and SQIVND (reference sequence). V lost 6 bases and J lost 7; bases outside the gene matches: 27. The CDR3 consists of 19 residues. CDR3 in amino acids: CASSMWREGGLSALWEQYF. DNA for the CDR3: TGTGCCAGTAGCATGTGGAGGGAGGGAGGACTATCTGCCCTGTGGGAGCAGTACTTC.

This clonotype has ten or more counts. The chain joins TRBV14 to TRBJ1-3; D is possibly TRBD1 (5 bases). Germline values: CDR1 SGHDN, CDR2 FVKESK. V lost 0 bases and J lost 1, with 10 bases in between. The CDR3 length is 16 residues. The CDR3 sequence: CASSQDPGWSGNTIYF. Written as DNA, the CDR3 is TGTGCCAGCAGCCAAGATCCAGGGTGGTCTGGAAACACCATATATTTT.

This clonotype was counted many times. The V call is TRBV11-2, the J call TRBJ2-5; 7 nucleotides match TRBD1. This CDR3 comprises 16 residues. Germline V gene data show CDR1 as SGHAT and CDR2 as FQNNGV. With V trimmed by 2 bases and J by 5 bases, 11 bases remained unmatched. The chain's CDR3 is CASSLNAGGRLETQYF. As DNA, the CDR3 is TGTGCCAGCAGCTTAAACGCAGGGGGTAGATTGGAGACCCAGTACTTC.

V gene TRBV6-1 combines with J gene TRBJ2-7, with 8 bases that match TRBD2. This CDR3 region has 16 residues. Germline V gene sequence: CDR1 MNHNS, CDR2 SASEGT. V shed 6 bases and J 5 bases; nucleotides not matched to a gene: 15. The CDR3 DNA sequence: TGTGCCAGCAGGACCTTAGCGGGGACGGCTCGCGACGAGCAGTACTTC. Translating it yields CASRTLAGTARDEQYF.

This clonotype was seen at least ten times. The genes are TRBV5-1 and TRBJ2-7, with 7 bases lining up with TRBD2. Germline V gene sequence: CDR1 SGHRS, CDR2 YFSETQ. The V segment lost 0 bases and the J segment 2 bases; nucleotides outside the gene matches: 5. The CDR3 has 15 residues. CDR3 sequence reads: CASSLVGGRPYEQYF. The CDR3 coding sequence is TGCGCCAGCAGCTTGGTCGGCGGGAGACCCTACGAGCAGTACTTC. The full variable domain, its missing parts supplied by reference TRBV5-1 and TRBJ2-7, is KAGVTQTPRYLIKTRGQQVTLSCSPISGHRSVSWYQQTPGQGLQFLFEYFSETQRNKGNFPGRFSGRQFSNSRSEMNVSTLELGDSALYLCASSLVGGRPYEQYFGPGTRLTVT.

The chain couples TRBV18 to TRBJ1-1, with unresolved D. Between the trimmed V and J ends, which lost 3 bases and 5 bases, there was a span of 13 bases. CDR3 size: 14 residues. From germline, CDR1 is KGHSH and CDR2 LQKENI. The CDR3: CASSPDQRKTEAFF. CDR3 DNA sequence: TGTGCCAGCTCACCCGACCAGAGGAAGACTGAAGCTTTCTTT.

The J gene is TRBJ1-5, the V gene TRBV28, with D perhaps matching TRBD1 (5 bases). Germline assignment: CDR1 MDHEN and CDR2 SYDVKM. CDR3 length equals 17 residues. V was cut by 2 bases and J by 2 bases, with 16 bases left in between. This CDR3 is CASSLGRGLLGNQPQHF. The CDR3 region has the DNA TGTGCCAGCAGTTTAGGTCGGGGCTTATTGGGCAATCAGCCCCAGCATTTT.

There are many counts of this clonotype. The chain uses TRBV5-1 and TRBJ1-1; TRBD1 might be the D (5 bases). In germline, CDR1 is SGHRS, CDR2 YFSETQ. V was clipped by 5 bases and J by 0 bases, with 8 bases between them. The CDR3 consists of 13 residues. The CDR3 is CASSWGVNTEAFF. CDR3 in DNA: TGCGCCAGCAGTTGGGGGGTGAACACTGAAGCTTTCTTT.

The table lists this clonotype with many counts. This chain links TRBV2 with TRBJ1-5; the match to TRBD1 covers 11 bases. V dropped 6 bases and J dropped 2; count of bases not matched to a gene: 6. The CDR3 runs 16 residues. Germline-derived CDR1 and CDR2 are SNHLY and FYNNEI. CDR3: CASRPGQGDGNQPQHF. The CDR3 DNA is TGTGCCAGCAGGCCGGGACAGGGGGACGGCAATCAGCCCCAGCATTTT.

The chain has TRBV2 and TRBJ2-1, with 11 bases that match TRBD2. CDR1 is SNHLY and CDR2 is FYNNEI in the germline V gene. After removal of 0 bases from V and 6 bases from J, the junction contained 7 bases not matched to a gene. The CDR3 consists of 17 residues. CDR3 in amino acids: CASSEALLAGDGNEQFF. The CDR3 region has the DNA TGTGCCAGCAGTGAAGCGTTACTAGCGGGAGACGGCAATGAGCAGTTCTTC.

This clonotype was counted ten times or more. The chain employs TRBV9 and TRBJ2-7; 10 positions match TRBD1. After removal of 0 bases from V and 3 bases from J, the junction contained 3 bases not matched to a gene. This CDR3 spans 15 amino acids. In germline, CDR1 is SGDLS, CDR2 YYNGEE. CDR3 coding DNA: TGTGCCAGCAGCGTAGGGGGGACAGGGGACTACGAGCAGTACTTC. Its translation: CASSVGGTGDYEQYF.

This clonotype has a count of ten or more. The V gene is TRBV2, the J gene TRBJ1-3; 7 bases match TRBD1. CDR1 and CDR2 (germline): SNHLY, FYNNEI. The CDR3 is 14 amino acids. Trimming cost V 5 bases and J 2 bases; bases outside gene matches: 3. The CDR3 DNA reads TGTGCCAGCAGTCAGACAGGGACTGGAAACACCATATATTTT. Translating it yields CASSQTGTGNTIYF. The full variable domain, its missing parts supplied by reference TRBV2 and TRBJ1-3, is EPEVTQTPSHQVTQMGQEVILRCVPISNHLYFYWYRQILGQKVEFLVSFYNNEISEKSEIFDDQFSVERPDGSNFTLKIRSTKLEDSAMYFCASSQTGTGNTIYFGEGSWLTVV.

This clonotype has a count of ten or more. The chain employs TRBV5-1 and TRBJ1-2; 9 positions match TRBD1. From germline, CDR1 is SGHRS and CDR2 YFSETQ. The CDR3 totals 18 residues. The J segment lost 0 bases and the V segment lost 4 bases, leaving 13 bases of the junction unmatched. As DNA, the CDR3 is TGCGCCAGCAGCGAGGCCAAGGACAGGGGCGGGTCTAACTATGGCTACACCTTC. Translated: CASSEAKDRGGSNYGYTF.

The sample holds many counts of this clonotype. The chain uses TRBV24-1 and TRBJ1-2; D remains unclear. CDR3 length: 14 residues. Trimming pared 0 bases from V and 4 bases from J, leaving 8 bases between. Germline CDR1 is KGHDR and CDR2 is SFDVKD. Here the CDR3 DNA reads TGTGCCACCAGTGATTTGTCCAGATTCTATGGCTACACCTTC. Translation: CATSDLSRFYGYTF.